This section outlines one T cell receptor (beta chain) sequence together with its context. TCRdb redid the calling of the RT-PCR reads with MiXCR, one entry per CDR3 protein. The table includes more than 500,000 distinct CDR3 sequences, 11% detected once. The source of the sample is a study of response to subunit inactivated influenza vaccine. From germline, CDR1 is DFQATT and CDR2 SNEGSKA (reference sequence). The junction had 10 bases not matched to a gene; V was cut back by 2 bases and J by 9 bases. The CDR3 sequence is 15 residues long. Another study also made use of these data, one on T cells expressing NK-cell markers. This second report adds: 5'RACE template switching with UMIs produced the TCR beta cDNA. The authors derived TCR beta repertoires from sorted CD3+CD56+NKG2C+, CD3+CD56+NKG2C- and CD3+CD56-NKG2C+ T cells. One of the eight sequenced donors was seronegative, whereas the other seven were HCMV-seropositive. Sorting was limited to alpha-beta TCR-expressing T cells with an anti-gamma-delta TCR antibody in several experiments. Once again these clonotypes came out on top in the CD3+CD56-NKG2C+ fraction of four donors.

The chain couples TRBV20-1 to TRBJ2-1; 10 bases are shared with TRBD2. The sequence was collected from a man between 50 and 59 years old who received an inactivated influenza vaccine. This specimen was PBMCs from blood, taken on the day of vaccination. The CDR3 nucleotides are TGCAGTGCTAGATCCCTAGCGGGAGTCCGCGGTGAGCAGTTCTTC. This codes for CSARSLAGVRGEQFF.